Following are 2 T cell receptor beta chains from one sample sequenced in a study of blood T cell repertoires in COVID-19. TCRdb keeps only in-frame clones here, not all; method: immunoSEQ multiplex PCR. The repertoire holds 45,000 to 60,000 clones, with approximately 91% as singletons. The sequencing sample was made of peripheral blood. These receptor sequences come from a man between 50 and 59 years old with active COVID-19.

V usage is TRBV5-6 and J usage is TRBJ1-2; a weak D match, TRBD1 (6 bases). Deletions cut 2 bases from V and 4 bases from J, with 18 bases between. Germline CDR1 SGHDT, CDR2 YYEEEE. The CDR3 loop spans 16 amino acids. This CDR3 is CASSFLKQGDGYGYTF. The CDR3, as DNA: TGTGCCAGCAGCTTCTTAAAACAGGGAGATGGCTATGGCTACACCTTC.

This clone was counted a single time. The V call is TRBV20-1, the J call TRBJ2-2, with 10 positions matching TRBD2. The ends lost 3 bases at V and 3 bases at J; junction bases unmatched: 7. Germline assignment: CDR1 DFQATT and CDR2 SNEGSKA (reference sequence). The length of the CDR3 is 16 residues. CDR3 sequence (DNA): TGCAGTGCTAGTGCGGCTAGCGGGGGCTACACCGGGGAGCTGTTTTTT. It codes for CSASAASGGYTGELFF.